This record covers a single TCR beta chain. The antigen remains unidentified. Germline CDR1 SGHTA, CDR2 FQGNSA. The V and J ends lost 5 bases and 2 bases respectively, with 8 bases between them. The CDR3 length is 13 residues. The sample comes from a study of T cells in localized non-small cell lung cancer. Using immunoSEQ multiplex PCR, the repertoire was profiled, and TCRdb retains in-frame clones only, with some absent. The repertoire holds approximately 76,000 clones, with approximately 80% as singletons. Findings of the study overall: Median detection of top 100 tumor clones in adjacent lung was around 59 clones. Tumor showed lower T cell clonality than uninvolved adjacent lung, where it was highest. Longer overall survival accompanied higher blood T cell density. The study sequenced only one region of the tumor. As a result, intratumor heterogeneity could not be excluded and remains possible.

The chain employs TRBV7-2 and TRBJ2-3, with D maybe TRBD2 (5 bases). Specimen: peripheral blood, collected before any cancer treatment. The sequence derives from a female donor older than 55 with stage I lung adenocarcinoma. The CDR3 DNA follows: TGTGCCAGCAGCAGGACTTTCACAGATACGCAGTATTTT. Translating gives CASSRTFTDTQYF.